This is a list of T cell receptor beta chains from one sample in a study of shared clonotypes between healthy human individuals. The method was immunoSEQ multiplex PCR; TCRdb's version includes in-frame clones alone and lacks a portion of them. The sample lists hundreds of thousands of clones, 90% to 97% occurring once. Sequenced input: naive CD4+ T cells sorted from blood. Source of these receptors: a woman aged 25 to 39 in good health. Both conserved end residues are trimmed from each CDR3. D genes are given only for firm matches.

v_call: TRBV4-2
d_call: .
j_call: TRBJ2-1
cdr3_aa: ASSQGVEEEQF

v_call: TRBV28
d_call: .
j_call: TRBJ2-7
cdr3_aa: ASSVKLRRYEQY

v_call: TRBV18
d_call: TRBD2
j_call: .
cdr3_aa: ASSPPGLAGYEQY

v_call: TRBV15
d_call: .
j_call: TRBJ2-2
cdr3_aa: ATRRTATGELF

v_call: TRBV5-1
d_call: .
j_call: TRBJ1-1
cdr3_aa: ASRRTEPNTEAF

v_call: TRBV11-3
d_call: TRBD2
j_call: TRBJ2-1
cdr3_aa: ASSPRMLAGGEQF

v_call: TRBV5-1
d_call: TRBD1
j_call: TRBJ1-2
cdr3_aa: ASSFTTGGGGYGYT

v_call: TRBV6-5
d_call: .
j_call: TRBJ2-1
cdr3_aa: ASSYDGAEDNEQF

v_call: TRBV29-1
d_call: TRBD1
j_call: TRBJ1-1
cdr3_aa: SVDVTGKMNTEAF

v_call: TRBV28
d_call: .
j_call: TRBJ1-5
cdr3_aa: ASSLENQPQH

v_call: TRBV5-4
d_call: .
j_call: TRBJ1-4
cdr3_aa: ASSLRTGRNEKLF

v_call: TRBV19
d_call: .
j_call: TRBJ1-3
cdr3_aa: ASSRASSGNTIY

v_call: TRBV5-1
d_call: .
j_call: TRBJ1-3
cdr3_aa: ASSPTGNTIY

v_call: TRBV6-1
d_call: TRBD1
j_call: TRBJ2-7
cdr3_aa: ASKLMTGDYYEQY

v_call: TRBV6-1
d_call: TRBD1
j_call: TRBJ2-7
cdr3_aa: ASRRETGNSYEQY

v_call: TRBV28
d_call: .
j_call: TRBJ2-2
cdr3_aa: ASSLYIGELF

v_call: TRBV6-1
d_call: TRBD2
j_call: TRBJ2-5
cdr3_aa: ASSEYGWILAGVEETQY

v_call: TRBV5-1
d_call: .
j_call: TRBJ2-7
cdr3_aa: ASSLVSGGGNEQY

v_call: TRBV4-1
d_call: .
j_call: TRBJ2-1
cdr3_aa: ASSQKTEVSIRNEQF

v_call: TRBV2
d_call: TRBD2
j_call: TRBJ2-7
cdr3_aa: ASSRDYQAYEQY

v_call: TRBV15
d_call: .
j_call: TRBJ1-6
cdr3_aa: ATSTGTRGSPLH

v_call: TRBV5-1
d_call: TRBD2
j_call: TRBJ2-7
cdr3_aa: ASSLELTSGPFSFYEQY

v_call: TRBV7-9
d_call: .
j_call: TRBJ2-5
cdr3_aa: ASSFPLSRQAQETQY

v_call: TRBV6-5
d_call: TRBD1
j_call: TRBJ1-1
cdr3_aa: ASGTGVDTEAF

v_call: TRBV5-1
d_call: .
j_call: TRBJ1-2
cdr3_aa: ASSLAGGVNYGYT

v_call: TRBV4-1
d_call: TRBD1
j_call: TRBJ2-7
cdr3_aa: ASSRVGTGGYEQY

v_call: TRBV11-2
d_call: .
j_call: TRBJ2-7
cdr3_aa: ASSLSGYRVGEQY

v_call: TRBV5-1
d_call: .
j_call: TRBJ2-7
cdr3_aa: ASSLPLQGYEQY

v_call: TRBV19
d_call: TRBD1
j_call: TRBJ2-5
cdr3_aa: ASSGQGARETQY

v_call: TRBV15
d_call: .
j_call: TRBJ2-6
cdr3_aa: ATSAARSGANVLT

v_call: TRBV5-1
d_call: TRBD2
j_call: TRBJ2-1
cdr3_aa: ASSLGPGGRGSYNEQF

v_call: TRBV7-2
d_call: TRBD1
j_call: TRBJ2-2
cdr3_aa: ASRARQGFGELF

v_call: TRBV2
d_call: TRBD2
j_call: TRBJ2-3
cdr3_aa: ASSPRLAGDFTDTQY

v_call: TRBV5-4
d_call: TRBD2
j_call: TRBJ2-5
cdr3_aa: ASSSGGDSQETQY

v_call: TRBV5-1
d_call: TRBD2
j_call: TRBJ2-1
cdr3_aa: ASSNPSGETGNEQF

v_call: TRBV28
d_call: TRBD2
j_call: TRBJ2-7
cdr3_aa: ASSPVGGSLGEQY

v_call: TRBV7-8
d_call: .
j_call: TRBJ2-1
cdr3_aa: ASSLGGRVTEF

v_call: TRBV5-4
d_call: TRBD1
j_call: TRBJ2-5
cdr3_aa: ASRGQGEETQY

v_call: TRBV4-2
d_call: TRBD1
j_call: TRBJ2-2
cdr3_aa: ASSQDTVGGAAGELF

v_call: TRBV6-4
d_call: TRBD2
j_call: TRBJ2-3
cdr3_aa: ASSLSGGSDTQY

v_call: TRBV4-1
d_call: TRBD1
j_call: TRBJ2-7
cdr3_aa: ASSQEAQDSGTGGYEQY

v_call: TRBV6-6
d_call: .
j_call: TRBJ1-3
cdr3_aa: ASSPLTGSGNTIY

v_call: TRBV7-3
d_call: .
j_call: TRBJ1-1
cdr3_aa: ASSWAEDTEAF

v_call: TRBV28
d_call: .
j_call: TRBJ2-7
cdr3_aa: ASRTSDAEQY

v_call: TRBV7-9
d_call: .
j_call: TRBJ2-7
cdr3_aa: ASTPLGGRNEQY

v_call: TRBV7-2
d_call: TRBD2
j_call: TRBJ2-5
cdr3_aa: ASSLPGGLGTQY

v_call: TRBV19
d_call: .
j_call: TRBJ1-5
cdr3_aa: ASSIAVRTAHQPQH

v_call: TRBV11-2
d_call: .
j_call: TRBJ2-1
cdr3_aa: ASSLRQSSYNEQF

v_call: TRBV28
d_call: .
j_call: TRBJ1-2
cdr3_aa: ASSSDRYGYT

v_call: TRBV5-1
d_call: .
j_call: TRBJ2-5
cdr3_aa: ASSPQVAEETQY

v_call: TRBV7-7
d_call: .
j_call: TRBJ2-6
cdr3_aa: ASSQGSSGANVLT

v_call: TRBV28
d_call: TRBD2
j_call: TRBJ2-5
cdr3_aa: ASSPPRLAGGLETQY

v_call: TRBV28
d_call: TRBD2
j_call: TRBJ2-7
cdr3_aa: ASSLFFSGRAYEQY

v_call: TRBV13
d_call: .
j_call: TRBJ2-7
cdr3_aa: ASSTTTGFREQY

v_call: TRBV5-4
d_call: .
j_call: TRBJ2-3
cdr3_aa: ASSLPSGTDTQY